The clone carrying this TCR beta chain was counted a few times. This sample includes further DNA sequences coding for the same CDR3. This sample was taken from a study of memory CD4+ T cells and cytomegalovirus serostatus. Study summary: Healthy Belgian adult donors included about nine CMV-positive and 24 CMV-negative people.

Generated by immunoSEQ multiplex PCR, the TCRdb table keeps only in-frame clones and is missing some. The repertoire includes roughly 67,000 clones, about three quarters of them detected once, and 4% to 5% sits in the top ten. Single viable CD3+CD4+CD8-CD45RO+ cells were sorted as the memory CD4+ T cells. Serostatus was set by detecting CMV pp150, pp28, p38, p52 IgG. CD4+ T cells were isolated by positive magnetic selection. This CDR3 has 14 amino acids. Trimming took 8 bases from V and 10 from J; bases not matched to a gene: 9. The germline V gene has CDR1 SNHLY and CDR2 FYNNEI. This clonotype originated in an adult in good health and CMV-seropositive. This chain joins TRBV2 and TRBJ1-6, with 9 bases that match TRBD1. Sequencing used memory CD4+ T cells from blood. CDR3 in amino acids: CASSRGTGLSPLHF. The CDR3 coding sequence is TGTGCCAGCTCTAGGGGGACAGGGCTGTCACCCCTCCACTTT.